A single TCR beta chain is shown here with its context. CDR3 length equals 16 residues. J lost 3 bases, V lost 0 bases, and 9 bases had no gene match. From germline, CDR1 is DFQATT and CDR2 SNEGSKA (reference sequence). This entry is derived from a study of blood T cells in healthy people across ages. With a J-beta primer mix and a sample-barcoded 5' primer, a second PCR ran 7 to 11 cycles. TCRdb reprocessed the 5' RACE reads with MiXCR, giving one entry per CDR3 protein. The sample lists 550,000 to 650,000 distinct CDR3 sequences; approximately 30% were seen once. The material sequenced was blood. The receptor comes from a woman older than 75 in good health. The chain uses TRBV20-1 and TRBJ2-3, with 7 positions matching TRBD2. CDR3 protein: CSARDSGGGGTDTQYF. The CDR3 DNA reads as TGCAGTGCTAGAGATTCGGGCGGGGGAGGGACAGATACGCAGTATTTT.